This is a list of T cell receptor beta chains from one sample in a study of Ad26.COV2.S vaccination and SARS-CoV-2 variants. This table comes from immunoSEQ multiplex PCR, and its TCRdb copy is limited to in-frame clones, with some not included. Of 350,000 to 450,000 clones listed, about four fifths were seen once; the top ten hold roughly 7.4%. The sequenced sample was peripheral blood, obtained in a trial of Ad26.COV2.S vaccine versus placebo. The origin of the receptors is a person aged 18-65 years who received the Ad26.COV2.S COVID-19 vaccine or a placebo. Both conserved end residues are part of each CDR3. The D gene is left open where the match is weak. The size field is filled for only some rows; it gives once, few, many or a size class.

D: TRBD2; J: TRBJ2-1; V: TRBV5-1; size: .; DNA: TGCGCCAGCAGCTTGGGAGCGGGAGGGATCGGCAATGAGCAGTTCTTC; CDR3: CASSLGAGGIGNEQFF
D: .; J: TRBJ1-1; V: TRBV7-3; size: few; DNA: TGTGCCAGCAGCTTCGGTGCAGGACTTAACACTGAAGCTTTCTTT; CDR3: CASSFGAGLNTEAFF
D: .; J: TRBJ2-7; V: TRBV9; size: .; DNA: TGTGCCAGCAGCGCCTCTCTGTGGGGGGAGCAGTACTTC; CDR3: CASSASLWGEQYF
D: TRBD1; J: TRBJ1-2; V: TRBV7-2; size: .; DNA: TGTGCCAGCAGCCCCACAGGGGTGGGCGGCTACACCTTC; CDR3: CASSPTGVGGYTF
D: .; J: TRBJ2-1; V: TRBV21-1; size: .; DNA: TGTGCCAGCAGCAAAGTTTGGTTCAGGGGGCTTCCGAGCTCCTACAATGAGCAGTTCTTC; CDR3: CASSKVWFRGLPSSYNEQFF
D: .; J: TRBJ1-3; V: TRBV15; size: .; DNA: TGTGCCACCAGCAGAGAAGGGGGTAGTGGAAACACCATATATTTT; CDR3: CATSREGGSGNTIYF
D: .; J: TRBJ2-5; V: TRBV30; size: .; DNA: TGTGCCTGGAGTGTACGGGGGGCAGAGACCCAGTACTTC; CDR3: CAWSVRGAETQYF
D: TRBD2; J: TRBJ2-7; V: TRBV7-2; size: .; DNA: TGTGCCAGCAGCTTAACCGCGCTAGCGGCCTCCTACGAGCAGTACTTC; CDR3: CASSLTALAASYEQYF
D: .; J: TRBJ2-7; V: TRBV27; size: .; DNA: TGTGCCAGCAGTTCGGGACCTAATTACGAGCAGTACTTC; CDR3: CASSSGPNYEQYF
D: TRBD2; J: TRBJ2-5; V: TRBV2; size: .; DNA: TGTGCCAGCAGTGACCTAGCGGGGGAGACCCAGTACTTC; CDR3: CASSDLAGETQYF
D: .; J: TRBJ2-2; V: TRBV3-1/TRBV3-2; size: .; DNA: TGTGCCAGCAGCCTCTACACCGGGGAGCTGTTTTTT; CDR3: CASSLYTGELFF
D: .; J: TRBJ1-5; V: TRBV5-1; size: few; DNA: TGCGCCAGCCGAGCGGGACCCCGCGACAATCAGCCCCAGCATTTT; CDR3: CASRAGPRDNQPQHF
D: .; J: TRBJ2-1; V: TRBV27; size: once; DNA: TGTGCCAGCCTTCATCGGGAGCACAATGAGCAGTTCTTC; CDR3: CASLHREHNEQFF
D: .; J: TRBJ2-5; V: TRBV20-1; size: .; DNA: TGCAGTGCCCTCGAAGAGACCCAGTACTTC; CDR3: CSALEETQYF
D: .; J: TRBJ1-1; V: TRBV5-8; size: .; DNA: TGTGCCAGCAGCACTCACCGTGGGGTGGGAGTCCACACTGAAGCTTTCTTT; CDR3: CASSTHRGVGVHTEAFF
D: .; J: TRBJ2-7; V: TRBV15; size: .; DNA: TGTGCCACCAGCGTAGGGACCGAGCAGTACTTC; CDR3: CATSVGTEQYF
D: .; J: TRBJ1-2; V: TRBV12-3/TRBV12-4; size: once; DNA: TGTGCCAGCAGCCCCGGGGGCTATGGCTACACCTTC; CDR3: CASSPGGYGYTF
D: .; J: TRBJ2-1; V: TRBV12-3/TRBV12-4; size: .; DNA: TGTGCCAGCAGTGCAGGCTCCTACAATGAGCAGTTCTTC; CDR3: CASSAGSYNEQFF
D: .; J: TRBJ2-7; V: TRBV5-1; size: .; DNA: TGCGCCAGCAGCTTGGACAGGGCCTACGAGCAGTACTTC; CDR3: CASSLDRAYEQYF
D: .; J: TRBJ1-5; V: TRBV12-3/TRBV12-4; size: few; DNA: TGTGCCAGCAGTTTAGGTCAGCCCCAGCATTTT; CDR3: CASSLGQPQHF
D: TRBD1; J: TRBJ2-5; V: TRBV7-9; size: .; DNA: TGTGCCAGCAGCTTAGGGGACAGGGGGCGTCAAGAGACCCAGTACTTC; CDR3: CASSLGDRGRQETQYF
D: TRBD1; J: TRBJ2-3; V: TRBV6-4; size: .; DNA: TGTGCCAGCAGCGCCGGGACAGGGTCCGGGACGCAGTATTTT; CDR3: CASSAGTGSGTQYF
D: TRBD1; J: TRBJ1-2; V: TRBV2; size: .; DNA: TGTGCCAGCAGACAGGGGGCAGGTGGCTACACCTTC; CDR3: CASRQGAGGYTF
D: TRBD2; J: TRBJ2-3; V: TRBV7-3; size: .; DNA: TGTGCCAGCAGCTTAACCGGACTAGCGGGGATTAGCACAGATACGCAGTATTTT; CDR3: CASSLTGLAGISTDTQYF
D: TRBD2; J: TRBJ2-1; V: TRBV9; size: .; DNA: TGTGCCAGCAGCGCTAGCGGGAGTTTCTCCTACAATGAGCAGTTCTTC; CDR3: CASSASGSFSYNEQFF
D: TRBD2; J: TRBJ2-7; V: TRBV2; size: .; DNA: TGTGCCAGCAGTCCGATGCCGCCTGCGTTGAGCGGGAGTTACGAGCAGTACTTC; CDR3: CASSPMPPALSGSYEQYF
D: .; J: TRBJ2-1; V: TRBV5-1; size: .; DNA: TGCGCCAGCAGCCGCTTGTTCGGGATAAATGAGCAGTTCTTC; CDR3: CASSRLFGINEQFF
D: .; J: TRBJ2-1; V: TRBV11-2; size: .; DNA: TGTGCCAGCAGCTCAGCACAGGGTAGCTCCTACAATGAGCAGTTCTTC; CDR3: CASSSAQGSSYNEQFF